The clone carrying this T cell receptor beta chain was seen only a few times. Its antigen is not identified. This sample stems from a study of T-cell memory formation after mild COVID-19. Overall study: TCR clusters were mostly confined to one donor each.

The study's findings and limits: Most CD4+ clones that shrank were in CM and EM, while CD8+ ones turned up in EMRA.

5'RACE primed at constant segments yielded TCR alpha and TCR beta cDNA libraries bearing sample barcodes and UMIs. TCRdb re-called the 5' RACE reads with MiXCR, one entry per CDR3 protein. The repertoire holds hundreds of thousands of distinct CDR3 sequences, with about 22% as singletons. The CDR3 has 16 residues. Germline V gene data show CDR1 as KGHDR and CDR2 as SFDVKD. With 2 bases removed from V and 1 base from J, the gap between germline ends came to 10 bases. The J gene is TRBJ2-2, the V gene TRBV24-1, with a tentative D call TRBD1 (6 bases). The sequence was obtained from an adult woman who had mild COVID-19 (a few samples of this study predate the infection). Cell type and time point are not known. The sequencing input was PBMCs or a T cell subset sorted from them (not recorded which). CDR3 coding DNA: TGTGCCACCAGTGATTCTACAGGGCGGAACACCGGGGAGCTGTTTTTT. Translated, it gives CATSDSTGRNTGELFF.